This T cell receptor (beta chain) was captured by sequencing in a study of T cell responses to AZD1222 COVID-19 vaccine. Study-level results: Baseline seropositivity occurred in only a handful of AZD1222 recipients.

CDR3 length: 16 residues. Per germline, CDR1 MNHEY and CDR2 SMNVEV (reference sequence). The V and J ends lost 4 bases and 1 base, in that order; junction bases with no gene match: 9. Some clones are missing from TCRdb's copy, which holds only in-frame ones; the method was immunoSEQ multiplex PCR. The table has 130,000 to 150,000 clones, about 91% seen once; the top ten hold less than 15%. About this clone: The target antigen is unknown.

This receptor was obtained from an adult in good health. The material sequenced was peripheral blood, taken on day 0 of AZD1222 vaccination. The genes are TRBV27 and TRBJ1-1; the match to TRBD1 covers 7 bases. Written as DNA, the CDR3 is TGTGCCAGCAGTTCGAGACAGGGTTGGGAGAACACTGAAGCTTTCTTT. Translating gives CASSSRQGWENTEAFF.